This is a list of T cell receptor beta chains from one sample in a study of cytomegalovirus exposure and HLA in healthy donors. TCRdb keeps only in-frame clones here, not all; method: immunoSEQ multiplex PCR. The table records around 150,000 clones, under 75% of them present only once. The sequencing sample was made of PBMCs. These receptors all stem from a man in his forties in good health and CMV-seropositive. The CDR3 runs from the conserved cysteine through the conserved F or W. The order of the fields is V gene, D gene, clone size, J gene, CDR3 protein, CDR3 DNA. D genes are given only for firm matches. A clone size is listed for some rows: how often the clone was seen (once, few, many), or a class if it is expanded.

V gene: TRBV4-3
D gene: TRBD2
clone size: few
J gene: TRBJ2-1
CDR3 protein: CASSQDHSGGSSSYNEQFF
CDR3 DNA: TGCGCCAGCAGCCAAGATCACAGCGGGGGGTCAAGCTCCTACAATGAGCAGTTCTTC

V gene: TRBV5-1
D gene: -
clone size: few
J gene: TRBJ1-6
CDR3 protein: CASSLQDSYNSPLHF
CDR3 DNA: TGCGCCAGCAGCTTACAGGACTCCTATAATTCACCCCTCCACTTT

V gene: TRBV9
D gene: -
clone size: -
J gene: TRBJ2-7
CDR3 protein: CASSPRDTSSYEQYF
CDR3 DNA: TGTGCCAGCAGCCCTCGGGACACCAGCTCCTACGAGCAGTACTTC

V gene: TRBV6-6
D gene: TRBD1
clone size: -
J gene: TRBJ1-3
CDR3 protein: CASSFGQDYSGNTIYF
CDR3 DNA: TGTGCCAGCAGTTTCGGACAGGACTACTCTGGAAACACCATATACTTT

V gene: TRBV11-2
D gene: TRBD1
clone size: -
J gene: TRBJ1-5
CDR3 protein: CASSSGQGSNQPQHF
CDR3 DNA: TGTGCCAGCAGCTCTGGACAGGGGAGCAATCAGCCCCAGCATTTT

V gene: TRBV5-1
D gene: -
clone size: -
J gene: TRBJ1-2
CDR3 protein: CASSSFDSENYGYTF
CDR3 DNA: TGCGCCAGCAGCTCTTTCGACAGCGAGAACTATGGCTACACCTTC

V gene: TRBV15
D gene: -
clone size: -
J gene: TRBJ1-1
CDR3 protein: CATSRDWLMNTEAFF
CDR3 DNA: TGTGCCACCAGCAGAGATTGGCTGATGAACACTGAAGCTTTCTTT

V gene: TRBV7-6
D gene: -
clone size: once
J gene: TRBJ1-4
CDR3 protein: CASSTPRAGGEKLFF
CDR3 DNA: TGTGCCAGCAGCACCCCCCGGGCCGGGGGTGAAAAACTGTTTTTT

V gene: TRBV11-2
D gene: TRBD1
clone size: -
J gene: TRBJ2-5
CDR3 protein: CASSSRDRGQETQYF
CDR3 DNA: TGTGCCAGCAGCTCCCGGGACAGGGGGCAAGAGACCCAGTACTTC

V gene: TRBV29-1
D gene: TRBD1
clone size: -
J gene: TRBJ2-7
CDR3 protein: CSVGAGGRTYEQYF
CDR3 DNA: TGCAGCGTTGGAGCAGGGGGCCGTACCTACGAGCAGTACTTC